This TCR beta chain came from a study of post-analysis software for immune sequencing data. The overall study: Some patients lacked subtype; others had relapsing-remitting, secondary progressive or progressive-relapsing disease.

Unique molecular identifiers featured in each of the TCR beta cDNA libraries. MiXCR was run by TCRdb on the PCR reads, yielding one entry per CDR3 protein. The data hold approximately 400,000 distinct CDR3 sequences, with around 33% observed a single time. Findings and limits, study-wide: With TRBV5-6, TRBV5-1 and TRBV20-1 included, 4 or 5 TRBV segments were more frequent in patients than in controls. Versus controls, multiple sclerosis patients showed significantly lower diversity (normalized Chao1).

CDR1 is SGHVS and CDR2 is FQNEAQ in the germline V gene. The CDR3 runs 15 residues. A few counts support this clonotype. Its antigen remains unidentified. At one end, the junction sequence differs from germline, possibly due to a read error. This TCR derives from a girl between 5 and 17 years old with multiple sclerosis. The sequencing input was blood. This chain connects TRBV7-8 to TRBJ2-5, with 12 bases that match TRBD2. The CDR3: CASSLAGGHQETQYF. As DNA, the CDR3 is TGTGCCAGCAGCCTAGCGGGGGGGCACCAAGAGACCCAGTACTTC.